The entry below describes one T cell receptor (beta chain). Its specificity is not known. The data were produced by immunoSEQ multiplex PCR, yet TCRdb's version contains in-frame clones alone and is incomplete. Among tens of thousands of clones listed, 83% were seen once. The entry originates in a study of graft-versus-host responses after intestinal transplantation. Overall study context: All recipients were transplanted with multivisceral, liver-intestinal, or isolated intestinal grafts. Among the recipients, all got anti-thymocyte globulin induction and then tacrolimus and steroids for about three years.

The sequence came from a human donor who received an intestinal transplant. Here the sequenced sample was unstimulated CD8+ T cells sorted from spleen or lymph node cells, taken before intestinal transplant.

The CDR3 region is CASSFRGNTEAFF. The CDR3 DNA follows: TGTGCCAGCAGCTTCCGCGGGAACACTGAAGCTTTCTTT. The chain combines TRBV5-4 with TRBJ1-1; D remains unclear. The germline V gene encodes CDR1 SGHNT and CDR2 YYREEE (reference sequence). Trimming took 2 bases from V and 1 from J, leaving 6 bases between them. This CDR3 is built from 13 residues.